This T cell receptor (beta chain) was observed in a study of blood T cell repertoires in COVID-19. Across the study: Samples of COVID-19 (acute and convalescent) were obtained from the United States, Italy and Spain. PBMCs, B-cell-depleted T cells, or T cells were the source of the cDNA or gDNA that made up the material.

Source study methods: By means of reference gene primer amplification, nucleated cell counts were estimated. Assay used: immunoSEQ multiplex PCR; TCRdb lists only in-frame clones, some missing. V, J and clone size derive from that table, while D and trimming were established from the DNA sequence. The repertoire includes roughly 140,000 clones, around four fifths of them detected once, and about 4% sits in the top ten. CDR3 length: 17 amino acids. CDR1 is SGDLS, CDR2 YYNGEE, per germline. V lost 3 bases to trimming and J lost 7 bases; unmatched junction nucleotides: 10. Sequencing input: peripheral blood. This clonotype originated in an elderly woman with acute or convalescent COVID-19. The rearrangement joins TRBV9 to TRBJ2-1; 13 nucleotides match TRBD2. CDR3 sequence reads: CASSGRLAGGGRNEQFF. CDR3 coding DNA: TGTGCCAGCAGCGGAAGACTAGCGGGAGGTGGTAGGAATGAGCAGTTCTTC.